This T cell receptor beta chain was sequenced in a study of T cell repertoires in cytomegalovirus infection. Study overall: Alongside well-studied HLA-B-restricted CMV epitopes, recently identified HLA-C-restricted CMV epitopes were also used. Findings of the study overall: In two of eight donors, the top clonotype was HLA-C-restricted CMV-specific.

A remark on this clonotype: Its target is not known.

The J segment lost 4 bases and the V segment lost 3 bases, leaving 6 bases of the junction unmatched. Germline V gene sequence: CDR1 MGHRA, CDR2 YSYEKL. The CDR3 is 15 amino acids. TCRdb re-called the reads with MiXCR, one entry per CDR3 protein. The sample records roughly 500,000 distinct CDR3 sequences, more than 30% being singletons. The sample consisted of cultured PBMCs, taken from culture after CMV antigen stimulation. The J gene is TRBJ1-5, the V gene TRBV4-1; 7 nucleotides match TRBD1. This clonotype was obtained from a human donor in good health (CMV status not recorded). Some clones in this sample may be carry-over from other donors' samples. DNA for the CDR3: TGCGCCAGCAGCCAGGTGGGACAGACAAATCAGCCCCAGCATTTT. Protein product: CASSQVGQTNQPQHF.